The 21 T cell receptor beta chains reported below all come from one sample, sequenced in a study of T cells in Graves' hyperthyroidism and ophthalmopathy. Amplification yielded TCR beta CDR3 regions, with RNA transcripts as the source. First-round RT-PCR with HTBI primers amplified the TCR CDR3 region. TCRdb passed the multiplex PCR reads through MiXCR, listing each CDR3 protein once. The table includes some 180,000 distinct CDR3 sequences, more than 15% detected once. Sample: blood. Every receptor here comes from a woman aged 50 to 65 with Graves' hyperthyroidism.

There are a few counts of this clonotype. The gene calls are TRBV5-6 and TRBJ1-6, with D perhaps TRBD1 (6 bases). The CDR3 runs to 16 residues. Germline V gene data show CDR1 as SGHDT and CDR2 as YYEEEE. V was cut by 4 bases and J by 2 bases, with 13 bases left in between. The CDR3 region is CASSTAGGTYNSPLHF. For the CDR3, the DNA is TGTGCCAGCAGCACGGCGGGGGGCACCTATAATTCACCCCTCCACTTT.

This clonotype was detected many times. The chain recombines TRBV7-2 with TRBJ2-2; D is tentatively TRBD1 or TRBD2 (5 bases each). CDR1 is SGHTA and CDR2 is FQGNSA in the germline V gene. The CDR3 contains 15 residues. Trimming removed 4 bases at V and 1 base at J, with 10 bases between. The CDR3 region has the DNA TGTGCCAGCAGCTCCCGGGACCGGAACACCGGGGAGCTGTTTTTT. This codes for CASSSRDRNTGELFF. Full variable domain (outside the CDR3, taken from reference TRBV7-2 and TRBJ2-2): GAGVSQSPSNKVTEKGKDVELRCDPISGHTALYWYRQSLGQGLEFLIYFQGNSAPDKSGLPSDRFSAERTGGSVSTLTIQRTQQEDSAVYLCASSSRDRNTGELFFGEGSRLTVL.

Only one count was recorded for this clonotype. The chain's CDR3 is CASSEFGVGQETQYF. Written as DNA, the CDR3 is TGTGCCAGCAGTGAGTTCGGGGTCGGCCAAGAGACCCAGTACTTC. The chain combines TRBV2 with TRBJ2-5; perhaps TRBD2 as D (5 bases). Germline V lookup: CDR1 SNHLY, CDR2 FYNNEI. The CDR3 spans 15 residues. V was trimmed by 3 bases and J by 1 base, leaving 12 bases between them.

This clonotype was seen repeatedly, ten times or more. V gene TRBV7-2 combines with J gene TRBJ1-1; D is undetermined. Looked up from germline, CDR1 is SGHTA and CDR2 is FQGNSA. The CDR3 runs to 13 residues. The V end lost 7 bases, the J end lost 1 base, and 10 bases lay between the germline ends. As DNA, the CDR3 is TGTGCCAGCAACACCGACGAGAACACTGAAGCTTTCTTT. As protein: CASNTDENTEAFF.

The J gene is TRBJ2-1, the V gene TRBV9, with TRBD2 as a possible D gene (7 bases). Germline CDR1 is SGDLS and CDR2 is YYNGEE. The CDR3 consists of 15 residues. V lost 0 bases, J lost 3 bases, and 10 bases lay in between. CDR3 nucleotides: TGTGCCAGCAGCGTAGCGGGGGGCGGCTACAATGAGCAGTTCTTC. Residues: CASSVAGGGYNEQFF.

This clonotype was seen ten or more times. The V and J genes are TRBV5-1 and TRBJ2-5, with 8 bases aligning to TRBD2. In germline, CDR1 is SGHRS, CDR2 YFSETQ. This CDR3 has 15 amino acids. The V and J ends lost 0 bases and 5 bases, in that order; junction bases with no gene match: 6. The CDR3, as DNA: TGCGCCAGCAGCTTGGTTACTAGCGGAGGGGAGACCCAGTACTTC. Translating it yields CASSLVTSGGETQYF.

This clonotype was seen repeatedly, ten times or more. This rearrangement joins TRBV19 to TRBJ1-5; D unresolved. V was trimmed by 1 base and J by 4 bases, leaving 11 bases between them. Germline CDR1 is LNHDA and CDR2 is SQIVND (reference sequence). The CDR3 contains 15 residues. CDR3 region: CASSIGGLGNQPQHF. CDR3 coding DNA: TGTGCCAGTAGTATAGGTGGACTCGGAAATCAGCCCCAGCATTTT.

V usage is TRBV5-1 and J usage is TRBJ1-2; D is unclear. CDR3 length: 13 residues. CDR1 and CDR2 (germline): SGHRS, YFSETQ. V gave up 5 bases and J gave up 5 bases, with 13 bases separating them. CDR3 sequence (DNA): TGCGCCAGCAGTCTTGGACCCGAATATGGCTACACCTTC. Protein sequence: CASSLGPEYGYTF. Based on the CDR3 plus reference TRBV5-1 and TRBJ1-2, the full variable domain is KAGVTQTPRYLIKTRGQQVTLSCSPISGHRSVSWYQQTPGQGLQFLFEYFSETQRNKGNFPGRFSGRQFSNSRSEMNVSTLELGDSALYLCASSLGPEYGYTFGSGTRLTVV.

This clonotype was detected ten times or more. This rearrangement joins TRBV6-5 to TRBJ1-1, with D possibly being TRBD1 (6 bases). CDR3 size: 14 residues. Germline CDR1 MNHEY, CDR2 SVGAGI. Trimming left V 0 bases short and J 5 bases short, with 10 bases between. CDR3 region: CASSYSGGLTEAFF. The CDR3 DNA reads TGTGCCAGCAGTTACTCGGGGGGGCTTACTGAAGCTTTCTTT.

This clonotype has at least ten counts. The rearrangement uses TRBV29-1 and TRBJ2-5; D remains ambiguous. The CDR3 is 13 amino acids. V shed 7 bases and J shed 0 bases, with 12 bases lying between them. Germline CDR1 SQVTM, CDR2 ANQGSEA. CDR3 amino acids: CSAHDPYQETQYF. The CDR3 coding sequence is TGCAGCGCCCATGACCCGTACCAAGAGACCCAGTACTTC. Supplemented by reference TRBV29-1 and TRBJ2-5, the full variable domain reads SAVISQKPSRDICQRGTSLTIQCQVDSQVTMMFWYRQQPGQSLTLIATANQGSEATYESGFVIDKFPISRPNLTFSTLTVSNMSPEDSSIYLCSAHDPYQETQYFGPGTRLLVL.

The chain has TRBV28 and TRBJ1-2; 9 nucleotides match TRBD1. The germline CDR1 and CDR2 sequences are MDHEN and SYDVKM. The CDR3 loop spans 17 amino acids. Trimming cost V 4 bases and J 6 bases; bases outside gene matches: 15. CDR3 amino acids: CASSSGPGTGLIHGYTF. In DNA, the CDR3 is TGTGCCAGCAGTTCAGGCCCGGGGACAGGGTTAATCCATGGCTACACCTTC.

The sample holds a few counts of this clonotype. V usage is TRBV6-1 and J usage is TRBJ1-6, with D uncertain. The CDR3 runs to 10 residues. Deletions cut 3 bases from V and 14 bases from J, with 5 bases between. The V gene's germline CDR1 is MNHNS and CDR2 SASEGT. CDR3 bases: TGTGCCAGCAGTGACTGGGCCCTCCACTTT. Translating gives CASSDWALHF.

This clonotype was seen repeatedly, ten times or more. The V call is TRBV7-2, the J call TRBJ2-3, with D unclear. Trimming cost V 5 bases and J 1 base, with 13 bases left between them. CDR1 is SGHTA, CDR2 FQGNSA, per germline. The CDR3 contains 15 residues. Here the CDR3 reads CASSNAGFRTDTQYF. DNA for the CDR3: TGTGCCAGCAGCAATGCTGGCTTCCGCACAGATACGCAGTATTTT.

Only a few counts were recorded for this clonotype. J is TRBJ1-2 and V is TRBV2, with D unclear. The V end lost 8 bases, the J end lost 4 bases, and 17 bases lay between the germline ends. Germline CDR1 and CDR2: SNHLY and FYNNEI. The CDR3 is 14 residues long. Here the CDR3 reads CASVSVHSLYGYTF. As DNA, the CDR3 is TGTGCCAGCGTCAGTGTTCACAGCCTCTATGGCTACACCTTC. Variable domain in full (rest from reference TRBV2 and TRBJ1-2): EPEVTQTPSHQVTQMGQEVILRCVPISNHLYFYWYRQILGQKVEFLVSFYNNEISEKSEIFDDQFSVERPDGSNFTLKIRSTKLEDSAMYFCASVSVHSLYGYTFGSGTRLTVV.

This clonotype was counted many times. The J gene is TRBJ1-4, the V gene TRBV19; D gene uncertain. The CDR3 contains 15 residues. Trimming stripped 4 bases from V and 0 bases from J, with 9 bases between. The germline V gene has CDR1 LNHDA and CDR2 SQIVND (reference sequence). The CDR3 loop is CASSSRRTTNEKLFF. CDR3 bases: TGTGCCAGTAGTAGTCGGAGAACAACTAATGAAAAACTGTTTTTT. Complete variable domain (other parts from reference TRBV19 and TRBJ1-4): DGGITQSPKYLFRKEGQNVTLSCEQNLNHDAMYWYRQDPGQGLRLIYYSQIVNDFQKGDIAEGYSVSREKKESFPLTVTSAQKNPTAFYLCASSSRRTTNEKLFFGSGTQLSVL.

This clonotype was recorded many times. The chain recombines TRBV3-1 with TRBJ2-5, with TRBD2 matching over 9 bases. The trim removed 6 bases at V and 1 base at J, leaving 6 bases unmatched. This CDR3 region has 15 residues. CDR1 LGHDT and CDR2 YNNKEL come from the germline V gene (reference sequence). The CDR3 DNA follows: TGTGCCAGCAGAAACCTAGCGGGACTCCAAGAGACCCAGTACTTC. This gives the protein CASRNLAGLQETQYF.

This clonotype was seen repeatedly, ten times or more. The chain has TRBV2 and TRBJ2-6, with D unresolved. The germline CDR1 and CDR2 sequences are SNHLY and FYNNEI. The CDR3 sequence is 16 residues long. Trimming took 3 bases from V and 0 from J, leaving 9 bases between them. CDR3 in amino acids: CASSEVRTSGANVLTF. The DNA for the CDR3 is TGTGCCAGCAGTGAGGTGCGGACCTCTGGGGCCAACGTCCTGACTTTC.

This clonotype has ten or more counts. DNA of the CDR3: TGTGCCACCAGTGTTGTTGGGGAGCGGGAGCAGTTCTTC. Translating gives CATSVVGEREQFF. This chain uses TRBV24-1 with TRBJ2-1; TRBD2 might be the D (5 bases). Per germline, CDR1 KGHDR and CDR2 SFDVKD. V lost 5 bases to trimming and J lost 10 bases, with 14 bases between them. The CDR3 contains 13 residues.

This clonotype was detected many times. This chain links TRBV18 with TRBJ1-4; no clear D. With 2 bases removed from V and 7 bases from J, the gap between germline ends came to 8 bases. The length of the CDR3 is 13 residues. Per the germline V gene, CDR1 is KGHSH and CDR2 is LQKENI. In DNA form, the CDR3 reads TGTGCCAGCTCACCAATCCAAACTGAAAAACTGTTTTTT. Translation gives CASSPIQTEKLFF.

Note on this clonotype: A much more abundant neighbour one base away suggests this may be a read error. The CDR3 loop reads CASGPGRMNTEALF. CDR3 nucleotide sequence: TGCGCCAGCGGTCCGGGACGGATGAACACTGAAGCTCTCTTT. The chain has TRBV10-1 and TRBJ1-1; D may be TRBD1 (5 bases). CDR1 and CDR2 (germline): WNHNN, SYGVQD (reference sequence). This CDR3 spans 14 amino acids.

This clonotype was seen ten or more times. The rearrangement uses TRBV7-9 and TRBJ2-7, with D tentatively TRBD1 (6 bases). Germline-derived CDR1 and CDR2 are SEHNR and FQNEAQ (reference sequence). Trimming left V 4 bases short and J 0 bases short, with 16 bases between. CDR3 length: 16 residues. Written as DNA, the CDR3 is TGTGCCAGCAGCTCATGGACAGCCGATGCCTCCTACGAGCAGTACTTC. It yields the protein CASSSWTADASYEQYF.